Included here is one T cell receptor beta chain sequence, with context. Its antigen is not identified. The sample originates from a study of OX40 agonist ivuxolimab in advanced cancers. Study-level background: Patients were infused with ivuxolimab every 2 weeks at 0.01 to 10 mg/kg. Earlier anti-PD-1, anti-PD-L1 or anti-CTLA-4 therapy was permitted; 30% to 50% had received some. Partial responses were recorded for three patients, including one with hepatocellular carcinoma and two with cutaneous melanoma.

This CDR3 has 18 amino acids. V was clipped by 0 bases and J by 0 bases, with 15 bases between them. Germline V gene lookup returns CDR1 MNHNS and CDR2 SASEGT. Findings of the study overall: Patients who responded partially at 0.1-3.0 mg/kg showed clonal expansion ranking among the lowest.

Sequenced by immunoSEQ multiplex PCR; TCRdb stores in-frame clones only, minus some. The sample shows roughly 110,000 clones, approximately 89% of them seen only once. The V call is TRBV6-1, the J call TRBJ1-3; tentatively, D is TRBD1 (6 bases). The receptor was derived from an adult with an advanced solid tumor such as melanoma, head and neck, liver or kidney cancer. The sample here was CD4+ or CD8+ T cells sorted from blood, taken in a trial of the OX40 agonist ivuxolimab. The CDR3 bases are TGTGCCAGCAGTGAAGCTTACGTACAGGGTATCTCTGGAAACACCATATATTTT. It is translated as CASSEAYVQGISGNTIYF.